These T cell receptor beta chains were read from a single sample in a study of identical twins. MiXCR, run by TCRdb on the 5' RACE reads, gives a single entry per CDR3 protein. The table shows over 600,000 distinct CDR3 sequences, with approximately 22% occurring only once. Another study also made use of these data, one on T cells expressing NK-cell markers.

Source material: PBMCs. The receptors stem from a woman aged 18-30 years in good health. The CDR3 runs from the conserved cysteine through the conserved F or W. The D gene is left open where the match is weak. Clone size is not always given. Where it is, it says once, few, many or a class for expanded clones.

DNA: TGTGCCAGCAGCTACACATACCCAAAAACTTACAATGAGCAGTTCTTC; CDR3: CASSYTYPKTYNEQFF; size: .; D: .; V: TRBV5-5; J: TRBJ2-1; length: 16
DNA: TGCAGCCCAAACCCGCCGGGACAGCAAGAGACCCAGTACTTC; CDR3: CSPNPPGQQETQYF; size: .; D: TRBD1; V: TRBV29-1; J: TRBJ2-5; length: 14
DNA: TGCAGTGCTCCCAGGGCGGGAGGGCTGAATGAGCAGTTCTTC; CDR3: CSAPRAGGLNEQFF; size: few; D: TRBD2; V: TRBV20-1; J: TRBJ2-1; length: 14
DNA: TGTGCCATCAGTGAGTACGGAGAGCAGTTCTTC; CDR3: CAISEYGEQFF; size: many; D: .; V: TRBV10-3; J: TRBJ2-1; length: 11
DNA: TGCGCCAGCAGCCAAGTCCCAGGGTATACCTACGAGCAGTACTTC; CDR3: CASSQVPGYTYEQYF; size: few; D: .; V: TRBV4-1; J: TRBJ2-7; length: 15
DNA: TGCAGCGTCGGAGGCGGGACAGTATATGGCTACACCTTC; CDR3: CSVGGGTVYGYTF; size: many; D: TRBD1; V: TRBV29-1; J: TRBJ1-2; length: 13
DNA: TGTGCCAGCAGTCTTGATCGGGACAGGACCGCTAGCACAGATACGCAGTATTTT; CDR3: CASSLDRDRTASTDTQYF; size: .; D: TRBD1; V: TRBV2; J: TRBJ2-3; length: 18
DNA: TGTGCCACTCGGACAGGGGTGGACTCTGGGGCCAACGTCCTGACTTTC; CDR3: CATRTGVDSGANVLTF; size: .; D: TRBD1; V: TRBV5-6; J: TRBJ2-6; length: 16
DNA: TGCGCCAGCAGCCGGGACTTCTTCTACGAGCAGTACTTC; CDR3: CASSRDFFYEQYF; size: .; D: .; V: TRBV5-1; J: TRBJ2-7; length: 13
DNA: TGTGCCAGCAGCTTAGATGGGAGGGGACGGGAAGAGACCCAGTACTTC; CDR3: CASSLDGRGREETQYF; size: many; D: TRBD2; V: TRBV11-2; J: TRBJ2-5; length: 16
DNA: TGTGCCACCAGTGATTCGGAGCGGTCCACAGATACGCAGTATTTT; CDR3: CATSDSERSTDTQYF; size: few; D: .; V: TRBV24-1; J: TRBJ2-3; length: 15
DNA: TGCAGTGCCATCCGGGACTGGAACAACAATGAGCAGTTCTTC; CDR3: CSAIRDWNNNEQFF; size: many; D: .; V: TRBV20-1; J: TRBJ2-1; length: 14
DNA: TGTGCCAGAGACTCGTTCGCGAACACCGGGGAGCTGTTTTTT; CDR3: CARDSFANTGELFF; size: many; D: .; V: TRBV7-2; J: TRBJ2-2; length: 14
DNA: TGTGCCAGCAGCGAGACTAGCACCGTCTACGAGCAGTACTTC; CDR3: CASSETSTVYEQYF; size: .; D: TRBD2; V: TRBV3-1; J: TRBJ2-7; length: 14
DNA: TGTGCCAGCAGCCTGAAACCACCCCGGGGTAGGGAGACCCAGTACTTC; CDR3: CASSLKPPRGRETQYF; size: few; D: .; V: TRBV6-1; J: TRBJ2-5; length: 16
DNA: TGTGCCAGCAGTTACACCCATCAGGCACTAGCGAGAAACGAGCAGTACTTC; CDR3: CASSYTHQALARNEQYF; size: .; D: TRBD2; V: TRBV7-9; J: TRBJ2-7; length: 17
DNA: TGCGCCAGTGGGGACAATCCCTACGAGCAGTACTTC; CDR3: CASGDNPYEQYF; size: .; D: .; V: TRBV10-2; J: TRBJ2-7; length: 12
DNA: TGCGCCAGCAGCTTCACAGGGGACACTGAAGCTTTCTTT; CDR3: CASSFTGDTEAFF; size: many; D: TRBD1; V: TRBV5-1; J: TRBJ1-1; length: 13
DNA: TGCAGCATCAAGCCAGGATACGAGCAGTACTTC; CDR3: CSIKPGYEQYF; size: few; D: .; V: TRBV29-1; J: TRBJ2-7; length: 11
DNA: TGCGCCAGCAGCTTGGACCCTGGGAAAGATGAGCAGTTCTTC; CDR3: CASSLDPGKDEQFF; size: .; D: .; V: TRBV5-1; J: TRBJ2-1; length: 14
DNA: TGCGCCAGCAGCCCCCTGGGGGAAGACATTCAGTACTTC; CDR3: CASSPLGEDIQYF; size: many; D: .; V: TRBV5-1; J: TRBJ2-4; length: 13
DNA: TGTGCCAGCTCACCCGGACTAGCGGGAGGGCCCCGGGAGACCCAGTACTTC; CDR3: CASSPGLAGGPRETQYF; size: .; D: TRBD2; V: TRBV18; J: TRBJ2-5; length: 17
DNA: TGCAGTGCTAGACGCGGGGGGCGGGGGGCCGTAAATGAGCAGTTCTTC; CDR3: CSARRGGRGAVNEQFF; size: few; D: TRBD2; V: TRBV20-1; J: TRBJ2-1; length: 16
DNA: TGTGCCAGCAGCGGCACTTTAGGGACCCAGTACTTC; CDR3: CASSGTLGTQYF; size: .; D: .; V: TRBV9; J: TRBJ2-5; length: 12
DNA: TGTGCCAGCAGCCACCTGACTAGCGGGAGTAGCGAGCAGTACTTC; CDR3: CASSHLTSGSSEQYF; size: .; D: TRBD2; V: TRBV3-1; J: TRBJ2-7; length: 15
DNA: TGTGCCAGCAGCTTAGCCCTCTTGGGCGGGGAGCTGTTTTTT; CDR3: CASSLALLGGELFF; size: .; D: .; V: TRBV7-6; J: TRBJ2-2; length: 14
DNA: TGCAGTGCTAGAGTAGGGGGGACCAATCAGCCCCAGCATTTT; CDR3: CSARVGGTNQPQHF; size: few; D: .; V: TRBV20-1; J: TRBJ1-5; length: 14
DNA: TGTGCCAGCAGTTACCCTGGACTAGCGAACCTCCATGAGCAGTTCTTC; CDR3: CASSYPGLANLHEQFF; size: .; D: TRBD2; V: TRBV6-5; J: TRBJ2-1; length: 16
DNA: TGTGCCAGCAGCCAAGCTGGGACAGGCCACACCGGGGAGCTGTTTTTT; CDR3: CASSQAGTGHTGELFF; size: .; D: TRBD1; V: TRBV3-1; J: TRBJ2-2; length: 16
DNA: TGCAGTGCTAGTGCGGACAGATCCTACGAGCAGTACTTC; CDR3: CSASADRSYEQYF; size: few; D: .; V: TRBV20-1; J: TRBJ2-7; length: 13
DNA: TGTGCCAGCGGGGGTAGCGGAGTAAGCACAGATACGCAGTATTTT; CDR3: CASGGSGVSTDTQYF; size: .; D: .; V: TRBV12-3/TRBV12-4; J: TRBJ2-3; length: 15
DNA: TGTGCCAGCAGTTACTCGGGCGTCAACACAGATACGCAGTATTTT; CDR3: CASSYSGVNTDTQYF; size: .; D: .; V: TRBV6-5; J: TRBJ2-3; length: 15
DNA: TGTGCCAGCAGTTGGGACAGGGAAAGGGTGCAGTACTTC; CDR3: CASSWDRERVQYF; size: few; D: TRBD1; V: TRBV2; J: TRBJ2-7; length: 13
DNA: TGTGCCAGCAGTCTCGACCGCAGGGCGGGAAAACTGTTTTTT; CDR3: CASSLDRRAGKLFF; size: few; D: .; V: TRBV12-3/TRBV12-4; J: TRBJ1-4; length: 14
DNA: TGTGCCAGCAGTACCTCCCGTGGGACAGGGAACACCGGGGAGCTGTTTTTT; CDR3: CASSTSRGTGNTGELFF; size: .; D: TRBD1; V: TRBV27; J: TRBJ2-2; length: 17
DNA: TGTGCCAGCGCCACCCCGGGACACTCATCCTACGAGCAGTACTTC; CDR3: CASATPGHSSYEQYF; size: many; D: .; V: TRBV28; J: TRBJ2-7; length: 15
DNA: TGTGCCAGCAGCCAAGGGACAGGGGGAGAGGAAAAACTGTTTTTT; CDR3: CASSQGTGGEEKLFF; size: .; D: TRBD1; V: TRBV9; J: TRBJ1-4; length: 15
DNA: TGCGCCAGCAGCTTTGCCGCCCTCTACAATGAGCAGTTCTTC; CDR3: CASSFAALYNEQFF; size: few; D: .; V: TRBV5-1; J: TRBJ2-1; length: 14
DNA: TGTGCCATGAGCACCGGGAGCCCCTCGGGTACGCAGTATTTT; CDR3: CAMSTGSPSGTQYF; size: .; D: .; V: TRBV5-5; J: TRBJ2-3; length: 14
DNA: TGTGCCAGCAGTTCTCGGAGGGGGTTCGTGTTGCTACCCGGGGCCAACGTCCTGACTTTC; CDR3: CASSSRRGFVLLPGANVLTF; size: .; D: .; V: TRBV6-2/TRBV6-3; J: TRBJ2-6; length: 20
DNA: TGCGCCAGCAGCCAAGAGGCCAGCAGCACAGATACGCAGTATTTT; CDR3: CASSQEASSTDTQYF; size: few; D: .; V: TRBV4-3; J: TRBJ2-3; length: 15
DNA: TGCAGTGCTAATCCGGACAGGAACACTGAAGCTTTCTTT; CDR3: CSANPDRNTEAFF; size: few; D: .; V: TRBV20-1; J: TRBJ1-1; length: 13
DNA: TGCAGTGCTAGAGAGGTCAGGGCAAACTATGGCTACACCTTC; CDR3: CSAREVRANYGYTF; size: .; D: .; V: TRBV20-1; J: TRBJ1-2; length: 14
DNA: TGCAGCGTTGACACAGGCCATACAGATACGCAGTATTTT; CDR3: CSVDTGHTDTQYF; size: .; D: .; V: TRBV29-1; J: TRBJ2-3; length: 13
DNA: TGTGCCAGCAGCCAAGTTTACAGTGAAGCTTTCTTT; CDR3: CASSQVYSEAFF; size: .; D: .; V: TRBV3-1; J: TRBJ1-1; length: 12
DNA: TGTGCCAGCAGTTTCAAACATCACTTCTCTGGAAACACCATATATTTT; CDR3: CASSFKHHFSGNTIYF; size: few; D: .; V: TRBV12-3/TRBV12-4; J: TRBJ1-3; length: 16